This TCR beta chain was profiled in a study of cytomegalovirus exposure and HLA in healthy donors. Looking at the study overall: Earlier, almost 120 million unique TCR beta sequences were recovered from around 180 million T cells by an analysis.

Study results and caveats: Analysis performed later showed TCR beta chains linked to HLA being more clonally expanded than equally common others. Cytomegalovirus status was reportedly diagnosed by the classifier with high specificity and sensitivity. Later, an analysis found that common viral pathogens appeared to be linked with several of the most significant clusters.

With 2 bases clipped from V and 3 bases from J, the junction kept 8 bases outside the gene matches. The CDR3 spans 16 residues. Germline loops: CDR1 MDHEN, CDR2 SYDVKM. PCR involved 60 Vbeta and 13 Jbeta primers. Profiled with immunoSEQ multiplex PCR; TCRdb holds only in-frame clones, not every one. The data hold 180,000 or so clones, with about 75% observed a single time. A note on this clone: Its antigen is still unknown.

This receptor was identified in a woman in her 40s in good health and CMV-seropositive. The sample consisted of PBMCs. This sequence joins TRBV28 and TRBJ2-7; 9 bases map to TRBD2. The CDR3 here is CASSLMASGTNYEQYF. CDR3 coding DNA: TGTGCCAGCAGTTTAATGGCTAGCGGGACTAACTACGAGCAGTACTTC.